A single sample is the source of the 10 T cell receptor beta chains below, sequenced in a study of cytomegalovirus exposure and HLA in healthy donors. Only in-frame clones appear in the TCRdb table, and some are missing; sequencing was by immunoSEQ multiplex PCR. The sample holds 57,000 or so clones, roughly nine tenths seen once. Sequenced material: PBMCs. Receptors were obtained from a woman in her 30s in good health and CMV-seronegative.

The CDR3 sequence: CASSRGTGVSYEQYF. The CDR3 nucleotides are TGCGCCAGCAGCCGCGGGACAGGCGTATCCTACGAGCAGTACTTC. The chain is built from TRBV4-1 and TRBJ2-7; 8 bases are shared with TRBD1. V shed 4 bases and J 1 base; nucleotides not matched to a gene: 6. Germline V CDR1 and CDR2: MGHRA, YSYEKL. This CDR3 has 15 amino acids.

This sequence joins TRBV30 and TRBJ2-2; 9 bases match TRBD2. Germline V CDR1 and CDR2: GTSNPN, SVGIG (reference sequence). There are 17 residues in the CDR3. The J segment lost 1 base and the V segment lost 3 bases, leaving 9 bases of the junction unmatched. The CDR3 sequence: CAWSPWGAGGNTGELFF. The CDR3 DNA reads TGTGCCTGGAGCCCATGGGGAGCGGGAGGGAACACCGGGGAGCTGTTTTTT.

This clone was recorded only once. The CDR3 DNA reads TGTGCCATCGAATCCGAGGGGACACTCTACGAGCAGTACTTC. The encoded protein is CAIESEGTLYEQYF. This sequence joins TRBV2 and TRBJ2-7; TRBD1 is a possible D gene (6 bases). V was pared by 10 bases and J by 3 bases, with 19 bases between. Germline-derived CDR1 and CDR2 are SNHLY and FYNNEI. This CDR3 has 14 amino acids.

The chain employs TRBV5-1 and TRBJ1-5; no clear D gene. The CDR3 sequence is 15 residues long. The germline V gene encodes CDR1 SGHRS and CDR2 YFSETQ. Trimming removed 0 bases at V and 5 bases at J, with 12 bases between. Written as DNA, the CDR3 is TGCGCCAGCAGCTTGGCCGGTCTGAACCATCAGCCCCAGCATTTT. Protein: CASSLAGLNHQPQHF.

The chain employs TRBV27 and TRBJ2-7; TRBD2 matches at 10 bases. Trimming at V came to 3 bases and at J to 4 bases, leaving 6 bases not matched to a gene. Per the germline V gene, CDR1 is MNHEY and CDR2 is SMNVEV (reference sequence). The CDR3 has 15 amino acids. The CDR3 sequence is CASSFSSGRTYEQYF. The DNA for the CDR3 is TGTGCCAGCAGTTTTTCTAGCGGGAGAACTTACGAGCAGTACTTC.

In this sample, this clone turned up a few times. This sequence joins TRBV21-1 and TRBJ1-4; the table calls TRBD1, which could not be checked here. TRBV21-1 is termed a pseudogene. The CDR3 consists of 16 residues. The CDR3 loop reads CASSKVCPATNEKLFF. The CDR3 DNA sequence: TGTGCCAGCAGCAAAGTTTGTCCAGCAACTAATGAAAAACTGTTTTTT.

The J gene is TRBJ2-7, the V gene TRBV18; 9 bases line up with TRBD1. The V segment lost 3 bases and the J segment 3 bases; nucleotides outside the gene matches: 6. There are 15 residues in the CDR3. Per germline, CDR1 KGHSH and CDR2 LQKENI. CDR3 sequence (DNA): TGTGCCAGCTCACCCCCCGGGACAGGGTACTACGAGCAGTACTTC. Encoded protein: CASSPPGTGYYEQYF.

The chain employs TRBV2 and TRBJ1-4; a possible D gene is TRBD1 (6 bases). The CDR3 has 14 residues. V was pared by 10 bases and J by 8 bases, with 20 bases between. Germline-derived CDR1 and CDR2 are SNHLY and FYNNEI. The CDR3 DNA reads as TGTGCCACCCGACCCACAGGGTCTGACGAAAAACTGTTTTTT. The encoded protein is CATRPTGSDEKLFF.

This clone is a singleton in its sample. This chain links TRBV4-2 with TRBJ2-3; TRBD2 agrees at 8 bases. This CDR3 contains 17 residues. Germline trimming cut 0 bases from V and 3 bases from J; bases unmatched to any gene: 8. Germline CDR1 LGHNA, CDR2 YNFKEQ. The CDR3 DNA sequence: TGTGCCAGCAGCCAAGATATCCTAGCGGGTGGGACAGATACGCAGTATTTT. Protein sequence: CASSQDILAGGTDTQYF.

This clone appeared once. Written as DNA, the CDR3 is TGTGCCAGCAGTCCCGGGACTAGCGGGATAGTATATTCGGGAGATACGCAGTATTTT. Its protein is CASSPGTSGIVYSGDTQYF. This rearrangement joins TRBV2 to TRBJ2-3; 13 bases align to TRBD2. This CDR3 is built from 19 residues. Germline lookup yields CDR1 SNHLY and CDR2 FYNNEI. Trimming cost V 5 bases and J 5 bases; bases outside gene matches: 16.